This T cell receptor beta chain was found in a study of graft-versus-host responses after intestinal transplantation (dated by TCRdb to about 2021). Notes on the research overall: Recipients received multivisceral, liver-intestinal, or isolated intestinal transplants. Samples from a few later patients were sequenced in-house on an Illumina MiSeq with MiXCR processing rather than by the commercial service. A cohort of more than 20 intestinal transplant recipients, including one retransplant, was enrolled, and a few patients lacking pretransplant specimens were excluded. Every recipient was given anti-thymocyte globulin induction, followed by around three years of maintenance tacrolimus and steroids. A peak of at least 4% donor T cells among recipient peripheral blood mononuclear cells was the definition used for donor T cell macrochimerism. Bulk TCR-beta CDR3 sequencing was used to track graft-versus-host and host-versus-graft alloreactive T cell clones in the graft, circulation and bone marrow after intestinal transplantation. To identify alloreactive clones, pre-transplant mixed lymphocyte reaction products were sequenced and then compared with unstimulated pre-transplant donor and recipient T cells.

The research as a whole found: GvH clones were found in recipient bone marrow, and some of the GvH clones appeared earlier in ileal mucosa or blood, which is consistent with an intestinal mucosal origin. Early after transplant, peak levels of circulating GvH clones were associated with declines in HvG clones. The relatively low number and heterogeneity of intestinal transplant patients limited the conclusions. Patients with donor T cell macrochimerism had high GvH to HvG T cell clonal ratios in their allografts.

There are 15 amino acids in the CDR3, from cysteine to valine inclusive. Solely the CDR3 DNA is kept, with 45 bases framed from the first base. Sequences MNHNS (CDR1) and SASEGT (CDR2) are obtained from the germline V gene. Trimming leaves V shorter by 3 bases and J shorter by 3 bases, with the junction holding 6 bases beyond the gene matches. As concerns this clone: Its antigen target is currently unknown. The sample holds no much larger clone one base away, and base qualities are not on file.

Blood samples were collected up to 4 times in the first month after transplant and then at least monthly when available. The library was made by the immunoSEQ multiplex PCR assay. High-throughput TCR-beta CDR3 sequencing of genomic DNA from most patients was performed by Adaptive Biotechnologies. Processing in the source paper ran as follows. TCR sequencing data for around 19 patients were retrieved from Adaptive's ImmunoSEQ software; three other patients were processed with MiXCR and VDJtools. CDR3 nucleotide sequences shared by donor and recipient were removed because the origin of these sequences could not be assigned. To count as alloreactive, a clone needed at least 2-fold expansion over unstimulated cells and a minimum CFSE-low frequency of 0.002% (template counts) or 0.001% (read counts). A clone was considered mappable if detected in the sequenced pre-transplant spleen, lymph node, or MLR CFSE-low populations of the donor or recipient. The cumulative frequency of alloreactive clones was calculated as a percentage of all sequences, weighted by copy number. TCRdb's version of the immuneACCESS table is confined to in-frame rearrangements and falls short of the full clone set. An unresolved V gene accounts for under half of the shortfall where checked; the remainder is of unknown origin. V and J calls and clone size are given by that table; D and trimming were obtained from the DNA. Within this sample are 95,000 to 100,000 clones, with 86% of them counted one time only. The ten top clones hold 1.4% of the sample.

The rearrangement combines TRBV6-1 with TRBJ2-7, and 9 bases in between align with TRBD1. Here the sequenced sample was PBMCs, taken 255 days after intestinal transplant. The TCR comes from a human patient who received an intestinal transplant, so some T cells may come from the graft donor. The DNA sequence is as follows: TGTGCCAGCAGTGAGCGGGACAGGGAGGACTACGAGCAGTACGTC. It is translated as CASSERDREDYEQYV.